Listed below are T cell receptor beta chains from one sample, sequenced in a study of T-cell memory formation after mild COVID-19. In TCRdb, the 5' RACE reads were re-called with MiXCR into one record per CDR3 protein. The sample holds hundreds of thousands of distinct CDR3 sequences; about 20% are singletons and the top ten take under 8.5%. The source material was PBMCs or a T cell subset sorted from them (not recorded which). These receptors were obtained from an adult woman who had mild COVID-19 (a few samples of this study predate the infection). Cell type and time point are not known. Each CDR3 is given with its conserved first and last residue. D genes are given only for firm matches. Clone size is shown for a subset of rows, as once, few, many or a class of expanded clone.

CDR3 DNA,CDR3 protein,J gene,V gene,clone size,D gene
TGTGCCAGCAGTCCACGAATCCCCGGGACAGGCAACAATGAGCAGTTCTTC,CASSPRIPGTGNNEQFF,TRBJ2-1,TRBV27,few,TRBD1
TGTGCCAGCAGCTTCGTCCTGGACAGGGAAGTTTGGGAGCAGTACTTC,CASSFVLDREVWEQYF,TRBJ2-7,TRBV7-9,few,TRBD1
TGCGCCAGCAGCTTGGCCGTTATTGGGACGGAACCAACTAATGAAAAACTGTTTTTT,CASSLAVIGTEPTNEKLFF,TRBJ1-4,TRBV5-1,many,NA
TGTGCCAGCAGACTGAACCGGGACAGGGTATTTTTCACTGAAGCTTTCTTT,CASRLNRDRVFFTEAFF,TRBJ1-1,TRBV21-1,NA,NA
TGTGCCAGCAGCCGGTTCCCGGGACTCTACGAGCAGTACTTC,CASSRFPGLYEQYF,TRBJ2-7,TRBV14,NA,NA
TGTGCCACTCATGGGGCAGGGAAGAACACTGAAGCTTTCTTT,CATHGAGKNTEAFF,TRBJ1-1,TRBV6-6,NA,NA
TGTGCCAGCAGCTTGGGAGGAAATACCTACAATGAGCAGTTCTTC,CASSLGGNTYNEQFF,TRBJ2-1,TRBV5-4,few,NA
TGTGCCACCAGTGACACCCGGGCCCGATCCTACGAGCAGTACTTC,CATSDTRARSYEQYF,TRBJ2-7,TRBV24-1,NA,NA
TGTGCCAGCAGTTGGGCAGGGGGCAATGAGCAGTTCTTC,CASSWAGGNEQFF,TRBJ2-1,TRBV6-2/TRBV6-3,few,TRBD1
TGTGCCAGCATCTCCGAGCCTAGCGGGGGGACGAAGAAGCAGTTCTTC,CASISEPSGGTKKQFF,TRBJ2-1,TRBV7-9,NA,TRBD2
TGTGCCAGCAGCCCCACTCTGGGACTAGCGGGAGTAGGGGATGAGCAGTTCTTC,CASSPTLGLAGVGDEQFF,TRBJ2-1,TRBV7-6,NA,TRBD2
TGTGCCAGCAGCTCCATACTGGGGGCCGGGGAGCTGTTTTTT,CASSSILGAGELFF,TRBJ2-2,TRBV11-2,few,NA
TGTGCCAGCAGTCCCGGGACCGGCTCCTACAATGAGCAGTTCTTC,CASSPGTGSYNEQFF,TRBJ2-1,TRBV12-3/TRBV12-4,many,NA
TGCGCCAGCAGCCAAGAGACCAGCGGGAGCTCCTACGAGCAGTACTTC,CASSQETSGSSYEQYF,TRBJ2-7,TRBV4-3,NA,TRBD2
TGTGCCAGCACCTTGACTTCGGGACAGGGGATGTACGAGCAGTACTTC,CASTLTSGQGMYEQYF,TRBJ2-7,TRBV12-3/TRBV12-4,few,TRBD1
TGTGCCAGCAGTTCCGCCGGGACAGTTTCTAACTATGGCTACACCTTC,CASSSAGTVSNYGYTF,TRBJ1-2,TRBV6-5,few,TRBD1
TGTGCCAGCAGTTACAGGAAACAGGGGGGCAACACTGAAGCTTTCTTT,CASSYRKQGGNTEAFF,TRBJ1-1,TRBV6-6,NA,TRBD1
TGCGCCAGCAGCCAAGATCAAAAGAGTTCTAACTATGGCTACACCTTC,CASSQDQKSSNYGYTF,TRBJ1-2,TRBV4-1,few,NA
TGTGCCACCAGCGACAGCTCTGGAAACACCATATATTTT,CATSDSSGNTIYF,TRBJ1-3,TRBV15,few,NA
TGTGCCAGCTCACCCGGGACGGATACTATGGGCTACACCTTC,CASSPGTDTMGYTF,TRBJ1-2,TRBV18,NA,NA
TGTGCCAGCAGGGGGACCACAGGGGTGATAGCTTTCTTT,CASRGTTGVIAFF,TRBJ1-1,TRBV12-3/TRBV12-4,NA,TRBD1
TGTGCCAGCAGCGCAAGCGGACTAGCGGGAGGGGCCGGCTCCTACGAGCAGTACTTC,CASSASGLAGGAGSYEQYF,TRBJ2-7,TRBV9,few,TRBD2
TGTGCCAGCAGCACCCCCATTCCGGGGGACTATCGATACAATGAGCAGTTCTTC,CASSTPIPGDYRYNEQFF,TRBJ2-1,TRBV7-8,few,TRBD2
TGCAGCGTTGAAGAGCGAGGGGGAGGGTTTTACGAGCAGTACTTC,CSVEERGGGFYEQYF,TRBJ2-7,TRBV29-1,few,NA
TGTGCCATCAGCAACAGGGGTGGCAATGAGCAGTTCTTC,CAISNRGGNEQFF,TRBJ2-1,TRBV10-3,NA,TRBD1
TGTGCCAGCAATCAACAGGGGATGGGGACTGAAGCTTTCTTT,CASNQQGMGTEAFF,TRBJ1-1,TRBV25-1,NA,TRBD1
TGTGCCTGGAGTCCGACTAGCGGGACCGCAGATACGCAGTATTTT,CAWSPTSGTADTQYF,TRBJ2-3,TRBV30,few,TRBD2
TGTGCCAGCAGTTTAAGGACAGGGCCGGCCTATGGCTACACCTTC,CASSLRTGPAYGYTF,TRBJ1-2,TRBV12-3/TRBV12-4,few,TRBD1
TGTGCCACCAGTGCCGGGACTAGCGGTAGGGATACGCAGTATTTT,CATSAGTSGRDTQYF,TRBJ2-3,TRBV24-1,few,TRBD2
TGTGCCAGCAGCGGGGGGGTGCTACAAATTCTCCCAGATACGCAGTATTTT,CASSGGVLQILPDTQYF,TRBJ2-3,TRBV2,many,TRBD2
TGTGCCAGCAGTTTCCTGGGGACTGGCACAGATACGCAGTATTTT,CASSFLGTGTDTQYF,TRBJ2-3,TRBV27,many,NA
TGTGCCAGCAAGGGGGCCAACGTCCTGACTTTC,CASKGANVLTF,TRBJ2-6,TRBV5-6,few,NA
TGTGCCAGCAGCACGACTAGCAGGGCGCACGAGCAGTACTTC,CASSTTSRAHEQYF,TRBJ2-7,TRBV21-1,NA,NA
TGTGCCAGCAGTTACCCTTCCTACGAGCAGTACTTC,CASSYPSYEQYF,TRBJ2-7,TRBV6-2/TRBV6-3,few,NA
TGTGCCAGCAGGCTTCACAGGGGAGAAAGGACAGATACGCAGTATTTT,CASRLHRGERTDTQYF,TRBJ2-3,TRBV7-2,NA,TRBD1
TGTGCCAGCAGTGTTTTTGCGACCCAGTACTTC,CASSVFATQYF,TRBJ2-5,TRBV6-1,few,NA
TGTGCCTGGAGTGTCGTGGGACCGGGGGAGCAGTACTTC,CAWSVVGPGEQYF,TRBJ2-7,TRBV30,NA,NA
TGTGCCAGCAGTTTAGTAGGGGGCTTTCAGCCCCAGCATTTT,CASSLVGGFQPQHF,TRBJ1-5,TRBV12-3/TRBV12-4,few,TRBD1
TGTGCCAGCAGCCCCAAGGTGGGCTCCTACGAGCAGTACTTC,CASSPKVGSYEQYF,TRBJ2-7,TRBV3-1,NA,NA
TGTGCCAGCAGGGTAGGGGGACAGTTATTCACCTTC,CASRVGGQLFTF,TRBJ1-2,TRBV12-3/TRBV12-4,once,TRBD1
TGTGCCAGCAGCGTAGCTCCCACGGAGGGTTCAGAGACCCAGTACTTC,CASSVAPTEGSETQYF,TRBJ2-5,TRBV9,few,NA
TGTGCCAGCAGCATACAGTTGGGGGAGACCCAGTACTTC,CASSIQLGETQYF,TRBJ2-5,TRBV7-7,few,NA
TGTGCCACCAGTCTATGGGGGGGCGAAGATACGCAGTATTTT,CATSLWGGEDTQYF,TRBJ2-3,TRBV24-1,few,NA
TGCGCCAGCAGGTCCCCGGCGGGGGGCGAGTACAATGAGCAGTTCTTC,CASRSPAGGEYNEQFF,TRBJ2-1,TRBV5-1,few,TRBD2
TGTGCCAGCAGCTTGCACGGTACACAGCCCCAGCATTTT,CASSLHGTQPQHF,TRBJ1-5,TRBV13,NA,NA
TGTGCCAGCAGTTTAGCGAGGGTACGAAACACTGAAGCTTTCTTT,CASSLARVRNTEAFF,TRBJ1-1,TRBV12-3/TRBV12-4,few,NA